Listed below are T cell receptor beta chains from one sample, sequenced in a study of T cell changes during pregnancy in multiple sclerosis. Produced via immunoSEQ multiplex PCR; TCRdb's table is partial and in-frame only. The table includes about 8,000 clones, 85% to 90% detected once. The material sequenced was CD8+ T cells from peripheral blood mononuclear cells, taken in the first trimester of pregnancy. The receptors come from a female donor in good health, enrolled as a control in a pregnancy study. The CDR3 runs from the conserved cysteine through the conserved F or W. The D gene is left open where the match is weak. Not every row has a clone size; where given, it reads once, few, many or a size class.

V: TRBV27
size: -
D: -
J: TRBJ1-2
CDR3: CASKVGENGYTF
DNA: TGTGCCAGCAAGGTTGGAGAAAATGGCTACACCTTC

V: TRBV7-9
size: -
D: TRBD2
J: TRBJ2-7
CDR3: CASSPGSVAGGTYEQYF
DNA: TGTGCCAGCAGCCCCGGGAGTGTGGCGGGAGGTACCTACGAGCAGTACTTC

V: TRBV9
size: -
D: TRBD2
J: TRBJ2-1
CDR3: CASSVDGGTYNEQFF
DNA: TGTGCCAGCAGCGTAGACGGGGGGACCTACAATGAGCAGTTCTTC

V: TRBV6-5
size: -
D: TRBD1
J: TRBJ1-5
CDR3: CASRTGGLNQPQHF
DNA: TGTGCCAGCAGAACAGGGGGCCTTAATCAGCCCCAGCATTTT

V: TRBV2
size: -
D: TRBD1
J: TRBJ1-2
CDR3: CASRTGGPLNGYTF
DNA: TGTGCCAGCAGGACAGGGGGTCCCTTGAATGGCTACACCTTC

V: TRBV27
size: once
D: TRBD2
J: TRBJ2-5
CDR3: CASSGLADQETQYF
DNA: TGTGCCAGCAGCGGACTAGCGGACCAAGAGACCCAGTACTTC

V: TRBV11-2
size: -
D: TRBD2
J: TRBJ2-7
CDR3: CASSLASGLSYEQYF
DNA: TGTGCCAGCAGCTTAGCTAGCGGACTATCCTACGAGCAGTACTTC

V: TRBV28
size: -
D: TRBD2
J: TRBJ2-7
CDR3: CASSVRWLAGLPSYEQYF
DNA: TGTGCCAGCAGTGTTAGGTGGCTAGCGGGACTCCCCTCCTACGAGCAGTACTTC

V: TRBV28
size: once
D: TRBD2
J: TRBJ2-7
CDR3: CASSPQWTSGYEQYF
DNA: TGTGCCAGCAGTCCACAATGGACTAGCGGTTACGAGCAGTACTTC

V: TRBV6-4
size: -
D: TRBD2
J: TRBJ2-1
CDR3: CASKASGDYSEQFF
DNA: TGTGCCAGCAAAGCTAGCGGGGATTACAGTGAGCAGTTCTTC

V: TRBV6-4
size: -
D: TRBD1
J: TRBJ1-1
CDR3: CASSEAGGSGTEAFF
DNA: TGTGCCAGCAGTGAGGCAGGGGGCAGCGGCACTGAAGCTTTCTTT

V: TRBV5-6
size: -
D: TRBD2
J: TRBJ2-1
CDR3: CASSFTSGRVYGSYNEQFF
DNA: TGTGCCAGCAGCTTTACTAGCGGGAGAGTCTATGGGTCCTACAATGAGCAGTTCTTC

V: TRBV28
size: -
D: -
J: TRBJ2-3
CDR3: CASSFKSQGTDTQYF
DNA: TGTGCCAGCAGTTTTAAGAGTCAGGGGACCGATACGCAGTATTTT

V: TRBV7-9
size: -
D: TRBD1
J: TRBJ2-5
CDR3: CASSPQIGTDQETQYF
DNA: TGTGCCAGCAGCCCCCAGATAGGGACAGACCAAGAGACCCAGTACTTC

V: TRBV5-5
size: -
D: -
J: TRBJ1-3
CDR3: CASSLSADTIYF
DNA: TGTGCCAGCAGCTTGTCCGCGGACACCATATATTTT

V: TRBV6-1
size: few
D: -
J: TRBJ2-1
CDR3: CASSVKVGAGEQFF
DNA: TGTGCCAGCAGTGTTAAGGTGGGGGCTGGCGAGCAGTTCTTC